The T cell receptor (beta chain) under discussion was sequenced for a study of blood T cell repertoires in COVID-19. The CDR3 length is 13 residues. Germline V CDR1 and CDR2: LGHNA, YNFKEQ. Trimming cost V 7 bases and J 3 bases, with 10 bases left between them. The table came from immunoSEQ multiplex PCR; TCRdb's copy has only in-frame clones and leaves some out. Of about 45,000 clones in the sample, around nine tenths were seen once. Specimen: peripheral blood. The receptor was isolated from a man in his fifties or sixties with COVID-19, enrolled during active disease. This chain joins TRBV4-2 and TRBJ2-1; D ambiguous. CDR3 nucleotides: TGTGCCAGCACAAGACTGGGCTACAATGAGCAGTTCTTC. Translated, it gives CASTRLGYNEQFF.